A single sample is the source of the 27 T cell receptor beta chains below, sequenced in a study of T cells in Graves' hyperthyroidism and ophthalmopathy. The investigators amplified TCR beta CDR3 regions from RNA transcripts. HTBI primers were the set used in a first-round RT-PCR of the TCR CDR3. In TCRdb, the multiplex PCR reads were re-called with MiXCR into one record per CDR3 protein. The sample lists approximately 520,000 distinct CDR3 sequences; around 20% were seen once. Source material: blood. The receptors stem from a man between 18 and 35 years old with Graves' hyperthyroidism.

The chain combines TRBV12-3 or TRBV12-4 with TRBJ2-7, with D possibly TRBD2 on 6 matching bases. The CDR3 spans 13 residues. This CDR3 reads CATAPPGAETQYF. In nucleotides, the CDR3 is TGTGCTACAGCGCCCCCGGGAGCCGAGACGCAGTACTTC.

CDR3 sequence (DNA): TGTGCCAGCATCGCGGACCCCTGGAGCTCCTACGAGCAGTACTTC. This translates into CASIADPWSSYEQYF. J is TRBJ2-7 and V is TRBV2; no clear D. V dropped 7 bases and J dropped 0 bases, with 16 bases sitting between them. In germline, CDR1 is SNHLY, CDR2 FYNNEI. The CDR3 sequence is 15 residues long.

This clonotype has at least ten counts. This chain joins TRBV2 and TRBJ1-2; weak D call: TRBD1 (5 bases). With 8 bases removed from V and 10 bases from J, the gap between germline ends came to 14 bases. Germline-derived CDR1 and CDR2 are SNHLY and FYNNEI. The CDR3 is 11 amino acids. This chain's CDR3 is CASQTEAIYTF. CDR3 coding DNA: TGTGCCAGCCAGACAGAGGCAATCTACACCTTC.

V is TRBV9 and J is TRBJ1-1; D ambiguous. The CDR3 spans 14 residues. Germline CDR1 reads SGDLS; CDR2 reads YYNGEE. Trimming left V 2 bases short and J 1 base short, with 9 bases between. In nucleotides, the CDR3 is TGTGCCAGCAGCGTCGAGCCTTCGAACACTGAAGCTTTCTTT. This sequence encodes CASSVEPSNTEAFF. Full variable domain (remainder filled in from reference TRBV9 and TRBJ1-1): DSGVTQTPKHLITATGQRVTLRCSPRSGDLSVYWYQQSLDQGLQFLIQYYNGEERAKGNILERFSAQQFPDLHSELNLSSLELGDSALYFCASSVEPSNTEAFFGQGTRLTVV.

The V gene is TRBV12-3 or TRBV12-4, the J gene TRBJ2-2; TRBD2 matches 9 bases. V was pared by 2 bases and J by 6 bases, with 7 bases of the junction left unmatched. CDR3 length: 16 residues. In DNA form, the CDR3 reads TGTGCCAGCAGTTTAACGGGTAGCGGGAGTTCCGGGGAGCTGTTTTTT. Its translation is CASSLTGSGSSGELFF.

This clonotype has at least ten counts. The chain recombines TRBV6-5 with TRBJ2-7, with D uncertain. This CDR3 spans 12 amino acids. Germline V lookup: CDR1 MNHEY, CDR2 SVGAGI. V was clipped by 2 bases and J by 2 bases, with 4 bases between them. The CDR3 protein is CASSYGPYEQYF. CDR3 in DNA: TGTGCCAGCAGTTACGGGCCCTACGAGCAGTACTTC.

A word on this clonotype: Being one base from a much bigger clone, this may be a read error. The chain employs TRBV7-9 and TRBJ1-1; D remains ambiguous. The CDR3 loop spans 14 amino acids. The V gene's germline CDR1 is SEHNR and CDR2 FQNEAQ (reference sequence). The CDR3 region has the DNA TGTGCCAGCAGCTTAGGTGGGCGTTCCACTGAAGCTTCCTTT. This sequence encodes CASSLGGRSTEASF.

The table lists this clonotype with a few counts. The chain couples TRBV25-1 to TRBJ1-6; D is unclear. Germline V gene data show CDR1 as MGHDK and CDR2 as SYGVNS. Trimming removed 4 bases from V and 10 bases from J, with 11 bases in between. The CDR3 covers 13 residues. CDR3 coding DNA: TGTGCCAGCAGTGCCCCCCCGCCATCACCCCTCCACTTT. It is translated as CASSAPPPSPLHF.

This chain connects TRBV28 to TRBJ2-7, with D possibly TRBD1 on 5 matching bases. Trimming cost V 7 bases and J 2 bases, with 15 bases left between them. Germline values: CDR1 MDHEN, CDR2 SYDVKM. This CDR3 spans 14 amino acids. The CDR3 here is CASIAGFFTYEQYF. CDR3 DNA sequence: TGTGCCAGCATTGCAGGGTTTTTTACCTACGAGCAGTACTTC.

The V and J genes are TRBV6-1 and TRBJ1-2, with 7 positions matching TRBD1. CDR3 length: 14 residues. Looked up from germline, CDR1 is MNHNS and CDR2 is SASEGT. V shed 6 bases and J 6 bases; nucleotides not matched to a gene: 10. The CDR3 DNA sequence: TGTGCCAGCAGCCACAGACAGGGAGGGGATGGCTACACCTTC. Residues: CASSHRQGGDGYTF.

The chain recombines TRBV4-1 with TRBJ2-6; 8 bases fit TRBD1. The CDR3 length is 18 residues. Germline CDR1 MGHRA, CDR2 YSYEKL. The trim removed 2 bases at V and 0 bases at J, leaving 6 bases unmatched. The CDR3 loop reads CASSQRQGALSGANVLTF. The CDR3 DNA reads TGCGCCAGCAGCCAACGTCAGGGGGCTCTCTCTGGGGCCAACGTCCTGACTTTC.

V gene TRBV10-3 combines with J gene TRBJ1-2; TRBD1 might be the D (5 bases). The CDR3 is 15 amino acids. Trimming removed 1 base from V and 2 bases from J, with 11 bases in between. Germline loops: CDR1 ENHRY, CDR2 SYGVKD. The CDR3 region is CAISEFQGVNYGYTF. The CDR3 DNA reads TGTGCCATCAGTGAGTTTCAGGGAGTCAACTATGGCTACACCTTC.

This clonotype came up many times. The V gene is TRBV6-2 or TRBV6-3, the J gene TRBJ2-5; D tentatively fits TRBD1 or TRBD2 (5 bases each). CDR1 and CDR2 from the germline V gene are MNHEY and SVGEGT. Trimming removed 5 bases from V and 1 base from J, with 8 bases in between. This CDR3 is built from 13 residues. The CDR3 sequence is CASSRDLQETQYF. CDR3 DNA: TGTGCCAGCAGTAGGGACCTCCAAGAGACCCAGTACTTC.

This clonotype was counted ten times or more. This sequence joins TRBV28 and TRBJ1-3; D remains unclear. From germline, CDR1 is MDHEN and CDR2 SYDVKM. This CDR3 comprises 12 residues. Trimming removed 6 bases at V and 4 bases at J, with 7 bases between. CDR3 in DNA: TGTGCCAGCAGGATAGGGGGAAACACCATATATTTT. This codes for CASRIGGNTIYF.

This clonotype was seen many times. J is TRBJ1-1 and V is TRBV10-1, with D possibly being TRBD1 (5 bases). The CDR3 is 16 amino acids. Trimming took off 1 base at V and 0 bases at J, with 12 bases between the two ends. Germline CDR1 WNHNN, CDR2 SYGVQD (reference sequence). CDR3 protein: CASSEWGTVMNTEAFF. The CDR3, as DNA: TGCGCCAGCAGTGAGTGGGGGACGGTGATGAACACTGAAGCTTTCTTT.

This clonotype appeared many times. The J gene is TRBJ2-7, the V gene TRBV12-3 or TRBV12-4; perhaps TRBD1 as D (7 bases). The V and J ends lost 2 bases and 4 bases respectively, with 12 bases between them. This CDR3 contains 14 residues. The CDR3 sequence: CASSLPGGLYEQYF. CDR3 in DNA: TGTGCCAGCAGTTTACCAGGGGGGCTATACGAGCAGTACTTC.

The rearrangement uses TRBV18 and TRBJ1-1; D remains ambiguous. The germline gives CDR1 KGHSH, CDR2 LQKENI. This CDR3 contains 13 residues. With 2 bases removed from V and 8 bases from J, the gap between germline ends came to 12 bases. As DNA, the CDR3 is TGTGCCAGCTCACCAACAATCTACGCCGAAGCTTTCTTT. This codes for CASSPTIYAEAFF. The variable domain in full, with the rest retrieved from reference TRBV18 and TRBJ1-1, is NAGVMQNPRHLVRRRGQEARLRCSPMKGHSHVYWYRQLPEEGLKFMVYLQKENIIDESGMPKERFSAEFPKEGPSILRIQQVVRGDSAAYFCASSPTIYAEAFFGQGTRLTVV.

In this sample, this clonotype turned up many times. V usage is TRBV11-2 and J usage is TRBJ2-5; possible D gene TRBD2, 6 bases. This CDR3 has 15 amino acids. Trimming pared 1 base from V and 4 bases from J, leaving 13 bases between. Germline V gene lookup returns CDR1 SGHAT and CDR2 FQNNGV. The CDR3 reads CASSLGSGAGETQYF. CDR3 nucleotide sequence: TGTGCCAGCAGCTTAGGAAGTGGAGCGGGAGAGACCCAGTACTTC.

This clonotype was observed a handful of times. The V and J genes are TRBV4-3 and TRBJ2-2; tentative D call: TRBD1 (5 bases). The germline V gene encodes CDR1 LGHNA and CDR2 YSLEER. V was pared by 4 bases and J by 1 base, with 13 bases between. CDR3 length equals 16 residues. In DNA, the CDR3 is TGCGCCAGCAGCCCTCAGGGCCTACGGAACACCGGGGAGCTGTTTTTT. The encoded protein is CASSPQGLRNTGELFF.

The chain employs TRBV5-6 and TRBJ1-2; no firm D call. The ends were cut back, 3 bases at V and 8 bases at J, with 17 bases in the middle. CDR3 size: 14 residues. Germline CDR1 reads SGHDT; CDR2 reads YYEEEE. The CDR3 DNA reads TGTGCCAGCAGCTATGGAGCGCCCAAGGACGGCTACACCTTC. Translating it yields CASSYGAPKDGYTF.

This clonotype was detected a few times. V and J are TRBV12-3 or TRBV12-4 and TRBJ1-5, with a weak D call TRBD1 (5 bases). The length of the CDR3 is 17 residues. Trimming removed 6 bases from V and 1 base from J, with 19 bases in between. The CDR3 spells CASSSPWGERSNQPQHF. CDR3 in DNA: TGTGCCAGCAGCTCACCCTGGGGGGAACGAAGCAATCAGCCCCAGCATTTT.

In this sample, this clonotype turned up many times. The chain uses TRBV29-1 and TRBJ1-2; D unresolved. CDR3 length: 12 residues. Germline CDR1 reads SQVTM; CDR2 reads ANQGSEA. Trimming shortened V by 4 bases and J by 5 bases, and 11 bases separated the two germline ends. Written as DNA, the CDR3 is TGCAGCGTTGTAACACCGACATATGGCTACACCTTC. This encodes CSVVTPTYGYTF.

The J gene is TRBJ1-5, the V gene TRBV2, with TRBD1 matching 9 bases. The CDR3 contains 18 residues. With 5 bases clipped from V and 4 bases from J, the junction kept 15 bases outside the gene matches. Germline CDR1 SNHLY, CDR2 FYNNEI. The CDR3 region has the DNA TGTGCCAGCAGTCCCAGGACAGGGGTAAACCCTTCGAATCAGCCCCAGCATTTT. Residues: CASSPRTGVNPSNQPQHF. Drawing the rest from reference TRBV2 and TRBJ1-5, the complete variable domain is EPEVTQTPSHQVTQMGQEVILRCVPISNHLYFYWYRQILGQKVEFLVSFYNNEISEKSEIFDDQFSVERPDGSNFTLKIRSTKLEDSAMYFCASSPRTGVNPSNQPQHFGDGTRLSIL.

This clonotype has a count of ten or more. The chain combines TRBV11-2 with TRBJ2-7; possibly TRBD1 for D (6 bases). Trimming left V 1 base short and J 7 bases short, with 11 bases between. The CDR3 spans 13 residues. Germline CDR1 reads SGHAT; CDR2 reads FQNNGV. The CDR3 region is CASSLGQGWEQYF. In nucleotides, the CDR3 is TGTGCCAGCAGCTTAGGTCAGGGGTGGGAGCAGTACTTC.

With regard to this clonotype: This may be a read error, as it is one base from a much larger clone. The genes are TRBV28 and TRBJ1-2; D is unclear. The CDR3 runs 14 residues. Between the trimmed V and J ends, which lost 5 bases and 8 bases, there was a span of 18 bases. In germline, CDR1 is MDHEN, CDR2 SYDVKM. Here the CDR3 DNA reads TGTGCCAGCAGTACACAACCCCTCGCGAGGGGCTACACCTTC. This codes for CASSTQPLARGYTF.

This clonotype was counted many times. J is TRBJ1-1 and V is TRBV20-1; unclear D gene. This CDR3 is built from 11 residues. Trimming removed 3 bases from V and 8 bases from J, with 10 bases in between. Germline values: CDR1 DFQATT, CDR2 SNEGSKA (reference sequence). CDR3 in DNA: TGCAGTGCTAGTAGGCGATCAGAAGCTTTCTTT. This gives the protein CSASRRSEAFF.

As for this clonotype: A much more abundant neighbour one base away suggests this may be a read error. V usage is TRBV9 and J usage is TRBJ1-1; D perhaps matches TRBD1 (6 bases). This CDR3 has 15 amino acids. Trimming left V 6 bases short and J 4 bases short, with 19 bases between. Germline-derived CDR1 and CDR2 are SGDLS and YYNGEE. CDR3 DNA: TGTGCCAGCACTTTAGGGGGATCCATGATCACTGAAGCTTTCTTT. Its protein is CASTLGGSMITEAFF.